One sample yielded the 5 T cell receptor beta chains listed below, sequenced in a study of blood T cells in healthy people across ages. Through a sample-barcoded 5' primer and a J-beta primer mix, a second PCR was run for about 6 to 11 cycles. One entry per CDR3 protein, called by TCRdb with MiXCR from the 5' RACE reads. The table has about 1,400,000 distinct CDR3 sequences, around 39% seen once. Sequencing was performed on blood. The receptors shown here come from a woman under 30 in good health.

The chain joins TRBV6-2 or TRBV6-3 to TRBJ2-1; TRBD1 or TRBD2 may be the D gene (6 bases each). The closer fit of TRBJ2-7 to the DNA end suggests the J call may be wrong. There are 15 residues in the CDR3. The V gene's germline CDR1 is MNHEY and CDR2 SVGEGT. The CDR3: CASIGSGGLYNEQYF. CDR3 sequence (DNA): TGTGCCAGCATTGGATCCGGGGGCCTCTACAATGAGCAGTACTTC.

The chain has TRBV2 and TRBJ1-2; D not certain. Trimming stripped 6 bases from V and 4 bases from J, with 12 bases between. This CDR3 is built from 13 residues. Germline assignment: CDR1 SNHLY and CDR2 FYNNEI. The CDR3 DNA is TGTGCCAGCAGCGCACAATTATCCTATGGCTACACCTTC. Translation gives CASSAQLSYGYTF.

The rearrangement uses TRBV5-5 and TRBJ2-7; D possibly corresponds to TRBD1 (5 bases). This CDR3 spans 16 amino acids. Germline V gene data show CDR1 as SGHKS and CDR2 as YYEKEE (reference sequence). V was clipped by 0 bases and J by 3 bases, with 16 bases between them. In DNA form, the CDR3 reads TGTGCCAGCAGCTTGGATAGGGCAGGGCAGGACTACGAGCAGTACTTC. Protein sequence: CASSLDRAGQDYEQYF.

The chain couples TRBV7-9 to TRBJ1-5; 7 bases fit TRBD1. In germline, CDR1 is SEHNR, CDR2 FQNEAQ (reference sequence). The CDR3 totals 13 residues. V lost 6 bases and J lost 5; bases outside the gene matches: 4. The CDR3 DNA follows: TGTGCCAGCAGGGCAACAGGGGATCAGCCCCAGCATTTT. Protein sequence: CASRATGDQPQHF.

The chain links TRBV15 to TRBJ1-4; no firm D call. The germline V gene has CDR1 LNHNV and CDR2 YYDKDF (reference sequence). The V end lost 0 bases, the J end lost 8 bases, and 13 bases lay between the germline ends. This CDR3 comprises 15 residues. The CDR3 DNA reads TGTGCCACCAGCAGAGATCGGACCTCTTGGGAAAAACTGTTTTTT. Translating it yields CATSRDRTSWEKLFF.